Below are 8 T cell receptor beta chains sequenced from a single sample in a study of shared clonotypes between healthy human individuals. The data were produced by immunoSEQ multiplex PCR, yet TCRdb's version contains in-frame clones alone and is incomplete. Of roughly 1 million clones in the sample, approximately 68% were seen once. The sample comprised memory CD4+ T cells sorted from blood. The subset is: CD45RA-negative fraction. These receptors originate from a man younger than 30 in good health.

The CDR3 sequence is CASSPQTGGSEQYF. The CDR3 DNA reads TGTGCCAGCTCACCACAGACAGGGGGCAGTGAGCAGTACTTC. The chain links TRBV18 to TRBJ2-7; 10 bases are shared with TRBD1. Germline values: CDR1 KGHSH, CDR2 LQKENI. The trim removed 1 base at V and 7 bases at J, leaving 4 bases unmatched. The CDR3 covers 14 residues.

V and J are TRBV28 and TRBJ2-5; D is uncertain. V lost 3 bases and J lost 4, with 9 bases in between. The CDR3 spans 13 residues. Germline CDR1 and CDR2: MDHEN and SYDVKM. The CDR3 region is CASSFYPPETQYF. The CDR3 region has the DNA TGTGCCAGCAGTTTCTACCCCCCAGAGACCCAGTACTTC.

This chain uses TRBV5-1 with TRBJ1-1, with D maybe TRBD1 (6 bases). Germline CDR1 SGHRS, CDR2 YFSETQ. V dropped 2 bases and J dropped 3 bases, with 11 bases sitting between them. CDR3 length equals 14 residues. The DNA for the CDR3 is TGCGCCAGCAGCTTACAGGGTGGGGACACTGAAGCTTTCTTT. Translating gives CASSLQGGDTEAFF.

This clone was observed a handful of times. The chain combines TRBV29-1 with TRBJ1-1, with TRBD1 matching 7 bases. The CDR3 loop spans 13 amino acids. Germline lookup yields CDR1 SQVTM and CDR2 ANQGSEA. Unmatched junction bases numbered 9, after V lost 7 bases and J lost 4 bases. The CDR3 sequence: CSAKGATGTEAFF. The CDR3 DNA reads TGCAGCGCCAAGGGGGCGACGGGCACTGAAGCTTTCTTT.

This sequence joins TRBV29-1 and TRBJ2-7; a possible D gene is TRBD1 (6 bases). In germline, CDR1 is SQVTM, CDR2 ANQGSEA. V lost 4 bases to trimming and J lost 0 bases, with 13 bases between them. The CDR3 runs to 14 residues. CDR3 nucleotide sequence: TGCAGCGTTGGAAAGGGGGATCGCTCCTACGAGCAGTACTTC. This sequence encodes CSVGKGDRSYEQYF.

The chain carries TRBV11-2 and TRBJ2-4, with 9 positions matching TRBD1. The germline V gene has CDR1 SGHAT and CDR2 FQNNGV. V was clipped by 5 bases and J by 2 bases; unmatched bases: 7. The CDR3 sequence is 16 residues long. The chain's CDR3 is CASSRGTGSPKNIQYF. The CDR3 coding sequence is TGTGCCAGCAGCAGAGGGACAGGGAGTCCCAAAAACATTCAGTACTTC. Based on the CDR3 plus reference TRBV11-2 and TRBJ2-4, the full variable domain is EAGVAQSPRYKIIEKRQSVAFWCNPISGHATLYWYQQILGQGPKLLIQFQNNGVVDDSQLPKDRFSAERLKGVDSTLKIQPAKLEDSAVYLCASSRGTGSPKNIQYFGAGTRLSVL.

The gene calls are TRBV5-6 and TRBJ1-2; TRBD1 might be the D (5 bases). V lost 2 bases to trimming and J lost 2 bases, with 13 bases between them. Looked up from germline, CDR1 is SGHDT and CDR2 is YYEEEE. This CDR3 is 15 amino acids long. The CDR3 loop is CASSLGSGHNYGYTF. The DNA of the CDR3 is TGTGCCAGCAGCTTAGGGTCAGGACACAACTATGGCTACACCTTC.

The genes are TRBV11-1 and TRBJ2-3, with TRBD2 matching 8 bases. Germline V gene sequence: CDR1 SGHAT, CDR2 FQDESV (reference sequence). The CDR3 is made up of 19 amino acids. V was clipped by 3 bases and J by 5 bases; unmatched bases: 19. The chain's CDR3 is CASSFLAGGSNLVGDTQYF. The CDR3 DNA reads TGTGCCAGCAGCTTCCTAGCGGGCGGTTCCAACTTAGTCGGAGATACGCAGTATTTT.